What follows are 17 T cell receptor beta chains derived from one specimen sequenced in a study of early T cells in non-severe SARS-CoV-2 infection. TCRdb reprocessed the 5' RACE reads with MiXCR, giving one entry per CDR3 protein. Altogether over 35,000 distinct CDR3 sequences are present, about a tenth being singletons, with the ten largest covering about a tenth. The specimen sequenced was whole blood. These receptors were obtained from an adult who was a healthcare worker with PCR-confirmed SARS-CoV-2 infection or an uninfected control (not recorded which).

The chain recombines TRBV14 with TRBJ2-3; D is undetermined. The germline V and J ends were trimmed by 4 bases and 0 bases, with 11 bases remaining between them. The CDR3 consists of 15 residues. Germline V gives CDR1 SGHDN, CDR2 FVKESK. For the CDR3, the DNA is TGTGCCAGCAGCCCTACTTACACTAGCACAGATACGCAGTATTTT. This encodes CASSPTYTSTDTQYF.

CDR3 protein: CASAEGLAGLEQYF. The CDR3 nucleotides read TGTGCCAGCGCTGAAGGACTAGCGGGGTTGGAGCAGTACTTC. The chain joins TRBV7-2 to TRBJ2-7, with 12 bases fitting TRBD2. Germline CDR1 SGHTA, CDR2 FQGNSA. This CDR3 region has 14 residues. Trimming at V came to 8 bases and at J to 7 bases, leaving 9 bases not matched to a gene.

This clonotype was seen at least ten times. The chain joins TRBV11-2 to TRBJ2-1, with TRBD1 as a possible D gene (6 bases). The length of the CDR3 is 14 residues. Trimming left V 0 bases short and J 6 bases short, with 9 bases between. Germline loops: CDR1 SGHAT, CDR2 FQNNGV. CDR3 nucleotides: TGTGCCAGCAGCTTAGACAGGGGAAGCAATGAGCAGTTCTTC. Protein product: CASSLDRGSNEQFF.

In this sample, this clonotype turned up many times. The chain recombines TRBV2 with TRBJ2-1; the D is unclear. V was clipped by 5 bases and J by 0 bases, with 8 bases between them. Germline V CDR1 and CDR2: SNHLY, FYNNEI. The CDR3 sequence is 14 residues long. The CDR3 DNA follows: TGTGCCAGCAGTCTTAGGAGCTCCTACAATGAGCAGTTCTTC. Translating gives CASSLRSSYNEQFF.

In its sample, this clonotype was seen many times. The chain employs TRBV18 and TRBJ1-1, with D possibly matching TRBD1 (6 bases). The CDR3 totals 13 residues. Trimming cost V 6 bases and J 2 bases, with 10 bases left between them. The germline V gene has CDR1 KGHSH and CDR2 LQKENI. The CDR3 bases are TGTGCCAGCTCGGTGGACAGCAACACTGAAGCTTTCTTT. It yields the protein CASSVDSNTEAFF.

This clonotype was observed many times. V usage is TRBV12-3 or TRBV12-4 and J usage is TRBJ2-5, with D possibly being TRBD2 (5 bases). V shed 6 bases and J shed 6 bases, with 11 bases lying between them. The CDR3 is 12 amino acids. The CDR3: CASSNRGQTQYF. As DNA, the CDR3 is TGTGCCAGCAGCAATCGGGGTCAGACCCAGTACTTC.

In its sample, this clonotype was seen a few times. The chain carries TRBV6-5 and TRBJ2-3; 7 bases match TRBD1. Germline-derived CDR1 and CDR2 are MNHEY and SVGAGI. The trim removed 6 bases at V and 1 base at J, leaving 1 base unmatched. This CDR3 comprises 13 residues. CDR3 nucleotides: TGTGCCAGCAGAGGACAGGGCACAGATACGCAGTATTTT. Protein: CASRGQGTDTQYF.

The DNA for the CDR3 is TGTGCCAGCAGTTACCCCGGGGGAAGTGAGCAGTTCTTC. As protein: CASSYPGGSEQFF. The chain has TRBV6-5 and TRBJ2-1; tentative D call: TRBD2 (6 bases). This CDR3 comprises 13 residues. V was clipped by 2 bases and J by 9 bases, with 11 bases between them. Germline lookup yields CDR1 MNHEY and CDR2 SVGAGI.

Comments on this clonotype: It may be a read error: a sequence one base away is much more abundant. The chain links TRBV7-3 to TRBJ1-4; D gene unclear. The V end lost 2 bases, the J end lost 7 bases, and 8 bases lay between the germline ends. This CDR3 is 13 amino acids long. The germline V gene encodes CDR1 SGHTA and CDR2 FQGTGA. In nucleotides, the CDR3 is TGTGCCAGCAGCTTAGGTCCTATTGAAAAACTGTTTTTT. This translates into CASSLGPIEKLFF.

There are a few counts of this clonotype. The J gene is TRBJ1-6, the V gene TRBV30; 10 positions match TRBD1. CDR3 length equals 14 residues. With V trimmed by 4 bases and J by 10 bases, 7 bases remained unmatched. The germline V gene has CDR1 GTSNPN and CDR2 SVGIG (reference sequence). The CDR3 sequence is CAWNAGDRGSPLHF. CDR3 DNA sequence: TGTGCCTGGAACGCAGGGGACAGGGGATCACCCCTCCACTTT.

This clonotype was counted at least ten times. The chain links TRBV10-3 to TRBJ1-2, with 9 bases that match TRBD1. The CDR3 length is 16 residues. Germline V gives CDR1 ENHRY, CDR2 SYGVKD. V was clipped by 2 bases and J by 5 bases; unmatched bases: 9. CDR3 nucleotides: TGTGCCATCAGTGAGGGACAGGGGCTCGGACAATATGGCTACACCTTC. Its protein product is CAISEGQGLGQYGYTF.

This clonotype has at least ten counts. This sequence joins TRBV13 and TRBJ2-2; the match to TRBD2 covers 12 bases. J lost 1 base, V lost 5 bases, and 11 bases had no gene match. From germline, CDR1 is PRHDT and CDR2 FYEKMQ (reference sequence). This CDR3 has 19 residues. This CDR3 is CASSPGLAGGPRNTGELFF. CDR3 nucleotides: TGTGCCAGCAGCCCCGGGCTAGCGGGGGGGCCGAGGAACACCGGGGAGCTGTTTTTT.

This clonotype was counted at least ten times. The genes are TRBV15 and TRBJ2-5; D unresolved. V lost 0 bases to trimming and J lost 3 bases, with 11 bases between them. In germline, CDR1 is LNHNV, CDR2 YYDKDF (reference sequence). The CDR3 sequence is 15 residues long. CDR3 region: CATSRDWEGEETQYF. The CDR3 DNA reads TGTGCCACCAGCAGAGATTGGGAAGGCGAAGAGACCCAGTACTTC. Full variable domain (missing parts from reference TRBV15 and TRBJ2-5): DAMVIQNPRYQVTQFGKPVTLSCSQTLNHNVMYWYQQKSSQAPKLLFHYYDKDFNNEADTPDNFQSRRPNTSFCFLDIRSPGLGDTAMYLCATSRDWEGEETQYFGPGTRLLVL.

The CDR3 sequence is CASSPGVAGLEKLFF. DNA of the CDR3: TGTGCCAGCAGCCCCGGGGTCGCCGGGCTTGAAAAACTGTTTTTT. The rearrangement joins TRBV5-8 to TRBJ1-4; no firm D call. There are 15 residues in the CDR3. Germline V gene lookup returns CDR1 SGHTS and CDR2 YDEGEE. V gave up 4 bases and J gave up 7 bases, with 17 bases separating them.

V and J are TRBV5-1 and TRBJ2-3, with 8 bases matching TRBD2. The CDR3 runs 16 residues. CDR1 and CDR2 (germline): SGHRS, YFSETQ. Losses at the gene ends were 1 base for V and 5 bases for J; bases not matched to a gene: 9. Written as DNA, the CDR3 is TGCGCCAGCAGCTTGACTCCCGAGCGGGGGCTAGATACGCAGTATTTT. It encodes CASSLTPERGLDTQYF.

This clonotype was counted at least ten times. The chain recombines TRBV7-2 with TRBJ2-3, with a possible D match to TRBD1 (6 bases). V lost 1 base and J 10 bases, leaving 18 bases between the germline ends. The CDR3 is 15 residues long. Germline V gives CDR1 SGHTA, CDR2 FQGNSA. DNA of the CDR3: TGTGCCAGCAGCTTAGTCCGGACAGACAGTTTTCCGCAGTATTTT. This encodes CASSLVRTDSFPQYF.

The chain carries TRBV29-1 and TRBJ2-2; 8 bases match TRBD2. Germline CDR1 and CDR2: SQVTM and ANQGSEA. CDR3 length: 15 amino acids. V was pared by 7 bases and J by 5 bases, with 12 bases of the junction left unmatched. CDR3 loop: CSAIIRGGRTGELFF. DNA of the CDR3: TGCAGCGCCATAATACGGGGGGGCCGTACCGGGGAGCTGTTTTTT.